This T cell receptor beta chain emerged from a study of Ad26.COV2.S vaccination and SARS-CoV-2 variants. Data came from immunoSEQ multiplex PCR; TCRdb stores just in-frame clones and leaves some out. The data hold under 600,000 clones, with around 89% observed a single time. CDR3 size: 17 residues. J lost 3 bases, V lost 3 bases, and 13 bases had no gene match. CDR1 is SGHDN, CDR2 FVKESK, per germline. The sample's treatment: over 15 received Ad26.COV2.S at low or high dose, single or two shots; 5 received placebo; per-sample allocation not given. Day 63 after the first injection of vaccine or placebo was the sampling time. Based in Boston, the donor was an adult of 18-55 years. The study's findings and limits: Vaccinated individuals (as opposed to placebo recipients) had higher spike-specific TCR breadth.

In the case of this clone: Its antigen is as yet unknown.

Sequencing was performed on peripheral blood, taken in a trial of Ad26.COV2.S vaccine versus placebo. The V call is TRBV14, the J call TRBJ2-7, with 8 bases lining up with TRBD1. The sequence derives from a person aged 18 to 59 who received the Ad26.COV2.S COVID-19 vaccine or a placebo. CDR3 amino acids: CASSQKLGTGRFYEQYF. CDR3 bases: TGTGCCAGCAGCCAGAAGCTTGGGACAGGAAGGTTCTACGAGCAGTACTTC. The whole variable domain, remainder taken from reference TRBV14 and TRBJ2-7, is EAGVTQFPSHSVIEKGQTVTLRCDPISGHDNLYWYRRVMGKEIKFLLHFVKESKQDESGMPNNRFLAERTGGTYSTLKVQPAELEDSGVYFCASSQKLGTGRFYEQYFGPGTRLTVT.